The sequence of this TCR beta chain was determined in a study of cytomegalovirus exposure and HLA in healthy donors. About the study: In a previous analysis, 95 million to 130 million unique TCR beta sequences were found from 150 million to 200 million T cells.

Losses at the gene ends were 3 bases for V and 8 bases for J; bases not matched to a gene: 5. This CDR3 comprises 13 residues. Germline-derived CDR1 and CDR2 are SQVTM and ANQGSEA. Both 60 Vbeta primers and 13 Jbeta primers went into the PCR. Produced via immunoSEQ multiplex PCR; TCRdb's table is partial and in-frame only. Among roughly 200,000 clones listed, just under 80% were seen once. This clone showed up just a few times. The receptor's source is a female donor in good health and CMV-seronegative. Sample: PBMCs. V usage is TRBV29-1 and J usage is TRBJ2-1; the match to TRBD1 covers 9 bases. This CDR3 reads CSVDWDRADEQFF. CDR3 nucleotides: TGCAGCGTTGACTGGGACAGGGCGGATGAGCAGTTCTTC.